This entry features one T cell receptor beta chain sequence. The target antigen is unknown. With 5 bases removed from V and 4 bases from J, the gap between germline ends came to 15 bases. The CDR3 is 14 residues long. In germline, CDR1 is SNHLY, CDR2 FYNNEI. The data originate from a study of cytomegalovirus exposure and HLA in healthy donors. Regarding the study as a whole: Later analysis found that TCR beta chains associated with HLA were more clonally expanded than other, equally common chains. The study recorded 150 to 200 TCR beta chains that were cytomegalovirus-associated. The only immune exposure information that was available was CMV serostatus.

Primers included in the PCR were 60 Vbeta and 13 Jbeta primers. Sequencing was performed with immunoSEQ multiplex PCR; in TCRdb, only in-frame clones are kept and a portion is missing. This sample carries 150,000 to 200,000 clones, about 88% of them seen once, and the ten largest clones take around 0.25%. The material sequenced was PBMCs. The clonotype was recovered from a girl in the first two years of life in good health and CMV-seronegative. The rearrangement joins TRBV2 to TRBJ2-7, with D possibly being TRBD2 (6 bases). CDR3 loop: CASSPGGEEYEQYF. The CDR3 nucleotides read TGTGCCAGCAGTCCTGGCGGGGAGGAATACGAGCAGTACTTC.